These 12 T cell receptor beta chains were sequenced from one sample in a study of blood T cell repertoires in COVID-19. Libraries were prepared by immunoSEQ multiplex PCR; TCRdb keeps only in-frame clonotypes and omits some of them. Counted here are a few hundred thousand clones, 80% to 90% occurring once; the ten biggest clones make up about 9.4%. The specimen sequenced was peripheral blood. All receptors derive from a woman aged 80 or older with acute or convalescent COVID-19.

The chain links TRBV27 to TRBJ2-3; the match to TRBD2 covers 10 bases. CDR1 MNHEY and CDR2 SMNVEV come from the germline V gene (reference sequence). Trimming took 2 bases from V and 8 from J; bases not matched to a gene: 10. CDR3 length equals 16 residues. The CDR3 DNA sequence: TGTGCCAGCAGTTTACTAGCGGGGGCCTACCCCGGTACGCAGTATTTT. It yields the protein CASSLLAGAYPGTQYF.

CDR3 bases: TGTGCCATCAGTTCCGACAGGTCTCCGGACATTCAGTACTTC. Its translation: CAISSDRSPDIQYF. The chain uses TRBV10-3 and TRBJ2-4, with D possibly matching TRBD1 (6 bases). The germline V gene encodes CDR1 ENHRY and CDR2 SYGVKD. This CDR3 has 14 amino acids. V was shortened by 5 bases and J by 8 bases, with 16 bases between the two germline ends.

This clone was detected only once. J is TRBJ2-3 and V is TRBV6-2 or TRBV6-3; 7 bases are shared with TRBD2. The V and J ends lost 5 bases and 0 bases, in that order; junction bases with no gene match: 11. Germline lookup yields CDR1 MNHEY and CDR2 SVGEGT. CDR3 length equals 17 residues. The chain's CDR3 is CASSKISGASSTDTQYF. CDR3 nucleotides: TGTGCCAGCAGTAAGATCAGCGGGGCCTCTAGCACAGATACGCAGTATTTT.

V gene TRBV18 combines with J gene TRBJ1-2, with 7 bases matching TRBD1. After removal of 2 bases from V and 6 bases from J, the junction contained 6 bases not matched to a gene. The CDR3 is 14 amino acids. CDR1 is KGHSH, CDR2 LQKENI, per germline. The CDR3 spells CASSPGTGEDGYTF. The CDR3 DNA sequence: TGTGCCAGCTCACCAGGCACAGGGGAGGATGGCTACACCTTC.

CDR3 amino acids: CASSPMGGEETQYF. CDR3 bases: TGTGCCAGCAGCCCCATGGGAGGGGAGGAGACCCAGTACTTC. The genes are TRBV7-8 and TRBJ2-5; 7 nucleotides align to TRBD2. In germline, CDR1 is SGHVS, CDR2 FQNEAQ. V shed 5 bases and J 5 bases; nucleotides not matched to a gene: 8. CDR3 length: 14 residues.

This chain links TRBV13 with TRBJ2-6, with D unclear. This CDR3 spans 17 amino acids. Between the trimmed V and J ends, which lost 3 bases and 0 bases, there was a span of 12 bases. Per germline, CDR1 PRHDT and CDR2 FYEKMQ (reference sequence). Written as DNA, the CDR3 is TGTGCCAGCAGCTTCACTTCTTTGAGCTCTGGGGCCAACGTCCTGACTTTC. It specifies CASSFTSLSSGANVLTF.

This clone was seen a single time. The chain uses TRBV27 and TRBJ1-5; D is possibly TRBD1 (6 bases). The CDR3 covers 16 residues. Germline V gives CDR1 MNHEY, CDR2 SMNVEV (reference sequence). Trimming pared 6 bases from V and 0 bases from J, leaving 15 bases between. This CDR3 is CASSSTGFYSNQPQHF. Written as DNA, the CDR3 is TGTGCCAGCAGCTCGACAGGTTTTTATAGCAATCAGCCCCAGCATTTT.

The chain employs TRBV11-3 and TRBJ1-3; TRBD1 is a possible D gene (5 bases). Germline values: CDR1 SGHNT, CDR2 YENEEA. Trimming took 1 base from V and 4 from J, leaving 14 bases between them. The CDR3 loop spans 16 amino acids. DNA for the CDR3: TGTGCCAGCAGCTTAGCGGGGGGGACGTCCGGAAACACCATATATTTT. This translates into CASSLAGGTSGNTIYF.

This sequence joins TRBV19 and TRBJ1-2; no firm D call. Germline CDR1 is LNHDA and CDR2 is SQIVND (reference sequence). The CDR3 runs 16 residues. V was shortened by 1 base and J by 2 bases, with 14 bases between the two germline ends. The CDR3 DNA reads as TGTGCCAGTAGTATAGGAGGGAGAGGATCCAACTATGGCTACACCTTC. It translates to CASSIGGRGSNYGYTF.

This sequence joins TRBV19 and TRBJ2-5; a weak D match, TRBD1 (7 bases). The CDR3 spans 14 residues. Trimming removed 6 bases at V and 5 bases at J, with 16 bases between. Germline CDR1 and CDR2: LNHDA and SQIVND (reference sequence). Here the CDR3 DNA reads TGTGCCAGTAGCGAGGGGGCGGGGTTGGAGACCCAGTACTTC. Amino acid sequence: CASSEGAGLETQYF.

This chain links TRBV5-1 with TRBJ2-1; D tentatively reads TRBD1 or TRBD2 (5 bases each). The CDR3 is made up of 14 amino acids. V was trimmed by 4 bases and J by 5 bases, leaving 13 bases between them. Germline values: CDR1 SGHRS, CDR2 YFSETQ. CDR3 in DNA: TGCGCCAGCAGCGTGGGACCCCAGGACAATGAGCAGTTCTTC. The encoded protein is CASSVGPQDNEQFF. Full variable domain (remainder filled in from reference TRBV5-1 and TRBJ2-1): KAGVTQTPRYLIKTRGQQVTLSCSPISGHRSVSWYQQTPGQGLQFLFEYFSETQRNKGNFPGRFSGRQFSNSRSEMNVSTLELGDSALYLCASSVGPQDNEQFFGPGTRLTVL.

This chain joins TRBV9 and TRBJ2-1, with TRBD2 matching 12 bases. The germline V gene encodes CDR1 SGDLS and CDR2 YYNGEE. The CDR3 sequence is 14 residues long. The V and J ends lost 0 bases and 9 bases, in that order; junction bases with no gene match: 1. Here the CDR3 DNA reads TGTGCCAGCAGCGTAGCTAGCGGGGGGGGTGAGCAGTTCTTC. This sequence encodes CASSVASGGGEQFF.